This is a list of T cell receptor beta chains from one sample in a study of blood T cell repertoires in COVID-19. Sequenced by immunoSEQ multiplex PCR; TCRdb stores in-frame clones only, minus some. The table has 140,000 to 150,000 clones, 88% seen once. The specimen was peripheral blood. Receptors were obtained from a human donor with COVID-19, enrolled during active disease. The donor label of this sample is uncertain. The conserved cysteine and the conserved F or W are not part of the CDR3 here.

V: TRBV13
J: TRBJ2-7
CDR3: ASSSGLAASYEQY

V: TRBV10-3
J: TRBJ1-2
CDR3: AISEGAGGYT

V: TRBV2
J: TRBJ1-4
CDR3: ASRGGAKGEKLF

V: TRBV5-5
J: TRBJ2-7
CDR3: ASSFTSGSREQY

V: TRBV20-1
J: TRBJ1-1
CDR3: SASFYTEAF

V: TRBV7-3
J: TRBJ2-3
CDR3: ASSSRTSTDTQY

V: TRBV11-3
J: TRBJ2-7
CDR3: ASSSGTLSYEQY

V: TRBV2
J: TRBJ1-2
CDR3: ASSDGTAGPYGYT

V: TRBV25-1
J: TRBJ2-1
CDR3: ASSTSGRAFYNEQF

V: TRBV19
J: TRBJ1-3
CDR3: ASSIHQAGNTIY

V: TRBV21-1
J: TRBJ2-7
CDR3: ASSKALPGTETYEQY

V: TRBV1
J: TRBJ2-1
CDR3: TSSPRLAGGPSNEQF

V: TRBV2
J: TRBJ2-5
CDR3: ASAHNRDTAETQY

V: TRBV11-2
J: TRBJ2-1
CDR3: ASSLGGSDRSPYNEQF

V: TRBV5-6
J: TRBJ1-5
CDR3: ASSLNRVFYQPQH

V: TRBV12-5
J: TRBJ2-6
CDR3: ASGLGSSGANVLT

V: TRBV29-1
J: TRBJ2-7
CDR3: SVEEPSSYEQY